Below are 10 T cell receptor beta chains sequenced from a single sample in a study of vaccination effects on CD4 cells after COVID-19. Peptide-pool stimulation followed by sequencing identified expanded antigen-specific CD4+ clonotypes in the ViraFEST assay. Subsequent to a culture period of approximately 11 days, CD4+ T cells were isolated. Their SARS-CoV-2 infection, verified by PCR, occurred between March and December 2020. Vaccination of participants consisted of two doses of either the BNT162b2 or mRNA-1273 vaccine. Generated by immunoSEQ multiplex PCR, the TCRdb table keeps only in-frame clones and is missing some. This sample has 12,000 to 15,000 clones, with over 60% found just once. Antigen specificity for these receptors is unknown. This specimen consisted of CD4+ T cells from PBMCs cultured with SARS-CoV-2 spike peptides, obtained after COVID-19 vaccination. Every receptor here comes from a human donor who had a prior SARS-CoV-2 infection.

This chain uses TRBV7-3 with TRBJ2-3, with 7 bases lining up with TRBD2. The trim removed 3 bases at V and 8 bases at J, leaving 8 bases unmatched. The length of the CDR3 is 14 residues. CDR1 SGHTA and CDR2 FQGTGA come from the germline V gene. The CDR3 DNA sequence: TGTGCCAGCAGCTTGAGCGGGACGGATGGTACGCAGTATTTT. Protein sequence: CASSLSGTDGTQYF.

This CDR3 is CASSQFLATEQYF. CDR3 nucleotide sequence: TGTGCCAGCAGCCAATTTCTAGCCACCGAGCAGTACTTC. The genes are TRBV3-1 (or the pseudogene TRBV3-2) and TRBJ2-7, with TRBD2 as a possible D gene (5 bases). The CDR3 spans 13 residues. The V and J ends lost 2 bases and 6 bases respectively, with 11 bases between them. Germline CDR1 LGHDT, CDR2 YNNKEL (reference sequence).

This clone qualifies as large (0.1 to 1%). V and J are TRBV6-6 and TRBJ1-1; D might be TRBD1 (5 bases). Germline loops: CDR1 MNHNY, CDR2 SVGAGI (reference sequence). Between the trimmed V and J ends, which lost 6 bases and 1 base, there was a span of 15 bases. The length of the CDR3 is 15 residues. The CDR3 sequence: CASRPPEGANTEAFF. The CDR3 DNA follows: TGTGCCAGCAGGCCTCCGGAAGGGGCGAACACTGAAGCTTTCTTT.

The chain joins TRBV18 to TRBJ2-5; D is uncertain. The CDR3 totals 12 residues. Trimming shortened V by 0 bases and J by 4 bases, and 3 bases separated the two germline ends. Germline V gives CDR1 KGHSH, CDR2 LQKENI. As DNA, the CDR3 is TGTGCCAGCTCACCACCGGGAGAGACCCAGTACTTC. It codes for CASSPPGETQYF.

The chain links TRBV4-2 to TRBJ2-1; unclear D gene. V was pared by 1 base and J by 14 bases, with 15 bases between. CDR1 and CDR2 from the germline V gene are LGHNA and YNFKEQ. The CDR3 is 13 amino acids. CDR3: CASSQGSEQVEFF. CDR3 coding DNA: TGTGCCAGCAGCCAAGGGTCCGAGCAGGTTGAGTTCTTC.

The rearrangement uses TRBV20-1 and TRBJ2-1, with 8 positions matching TRBD2. Trimming removed 3 bases from V and 5 bases from J; junction bases left unmatched: 9. The CDR3 consists of 15 residues. Germline CDR1 reads DFQATT; CDR2 reads SNEGSKA (reference sequence). The CDR3 loop reads CSASRPGGRHNEQFF. CDR3 sequence (DNA): TGCAGTGCTAGTCGCCCCGGCGGGAGGCACAATGAGCAGTTCTTC.

The chain recombines TRBV6-2 or TRBV6-3 with TRBJ2-4, with TRBD1 identical over 7 bases. Germline lookup yields CDR1 MNHEY and CDR2 SVGEGT. V shed 5 bases and J 7 bases; nucleotides not matched to a gene: 5. The CDR3 is made up of 13 amino acids. CDR3 region: CASSDRAINIQYF. CDR3 in DNA: TGTGCCAGCAGTGACAGGGCGATCAACATTCAGTACTTC.

The genes are TRBV5-1 and TRBJ2-1, with 12 bases that match TRBD2. The CDR3 loop spans 16 amino acids. Germline trimming cut 2 bases from V and 4 bases from J; bases unmatched to any gene: 4. Per germline, CDR1 SGHRS and CDR2 YFSETQ. This CDR3 reads CASSLTGLAGYNEQFF. CDR3 sequence (DNA): TGCGCCAGCAGCTTAACGGGACTAGCGGGTTACAATGAGCAGTTCTTC. The full variable domain, with the rest looked up from reference TRBV5-1 and TRBJ2-1, is KAGVTQTPRYLIKTRGQQVTLSCSPISGHRSVSWYQQTPGQGLQFLFEYFSETQRNKGNFPGRFSGRQFSNSRSEMNVSTLELGDSALYLCASSLTGLAGYNEQFFGPGTRLTVL.

This clone was counted a few times. The chain couples TRBV6-5 to TRBJ2-1, with TRBD1 as a possible D gene (6 bases). The CDR3 extends over 14 amino acids. Trimming shortened V by 6 bases and J by 6 bases, and 15 bases separated the two germline ends. Germline V gene sequence: CDR1 MNHEY, CDR2 SVGAGI. In DNA, the CDR3 is TGTGCCAGCAGATGGGGGCGAATAAGCAATGAGCAGTTCTTC. Protein product: CASRWGRISNEQFF.

The CDR3 coding sequence is TGTGCCAGCAGTAATAGGGGCCATGAGCAGTTCTTC. Translation gives CASSNRGHEQFF. The chain joins TRBV12-3 or TRBV12-4 to TRBJ2-1; perhaps TRBD1 as D (5 bases). CDR3 length: 12 residues. Deletions cut 5 bases from V and 8 bases from J, with 10 bases between.